This TCR beta chain was sequenced during a study of T cells in Graves' hyperthyroidism and ophthalmopathy. Study-wide results and caveats: From stable hyperthyroidism, ophthalmopathy was set apart by a 13 V-J model. Most clonotypes that expanded in the thyroid above 0.001 also showed up in blood.

The germline V gene encodes CDR1 SGHAT and CDR2 FQDESV (reference sequence). V lost 2 bases, J lost 1 base, and 2 bases stayed unmatched. The CDR3 length is 15 residues. At first hyperthyroidism diagnosis, before any ophthalmopathy symptoms, the blood sample was collected. The PBMCs were taken from 10 ml of fresh peripheral blood. This clonotype was picked up one time. What it binds is not known. TCR beta CDR3 region amplification was performed from RNA transcripts. Initially, a first-round RT-PCR of the TCR CDR3 employed the HTBI primer set. TCRdb analysed the multiplex PCR reads with MiXCR anew, one entry per CDR3 protein. Here the sample spans under 300,000 distinct CDR3 sequences, 10% to 15% being singletons.

The source material was blood. The chain joins TRBV11-1 to TRBJ2-1, with 7 bases that match TRBD1. This sequence originates from a woman aged 25 to 45 with Graves' hyperthyroidism that later progressed to Graves' ophthalmopathy. The CDR3 loop is CASSLQGQSYNEQFF. CDR3 DNA sequence: TGTGCCAGCAGCTTACAGGGACAGTCCTACAATGAGCAGTTCTTC. Full variable domain (rest looked up from reference TRBV11-1 and TRBJ2-1): EAEVAQSPRYKITEKSQAVAFWCDPISGHATLYWYRQILGQGPELLVQFQDESVVDDSQLPKDRFSAERLKGVDSTLKIQPAELGDSAMYLCASSLQGQSYNEQFFGPGTRLTVL.